The next 32 T cell receptor beta chains were all read from a single sample in a study of response to subunit inactivated influenza vaccine. A single record per CDR3 protein comes from TCRdb applying MiXCR to the RT-PCR reads. The sample records roughly 550,000 distinct CDR3 sequences, roughly a quarter being singletons. These data were also reused for a study on T cells expressing NK-cell markers. That report adds: The authors generated TCR beta cDNA through 5'RACE template switching with UMIs.

This material consisted of CD4+ T cells sorted from PBMCs, taken 11 to 12 days after vaccination. Receptors were obtained from a man between 45 and 60 years old who received an inactivated influenza vaccine.

This clonotype showed up just a few times. The gene calls are TRBV7-9 and TRBJ1-4; D not certain. The CDR3 runs to 14 residues. V was cut by 4 bases and J by 0 bases, with 6 bases left in between. The germline gives CDR1 SEHNR, CDR2 FQNEAQ (reference sequence). The CDR3 loop reads CASSYRSTNEKLFF. DNA for the CDR3: TGTGCCAGCAGCTATAGATCAACTAATGAAAAACTGTTTTTT.

The sample holds a few counts of this clonotype. The chain employs TRBV5-1 and TRBJ1-1; TRBD1 matches at 7 bases. Germline-derived CDR1 and CDR2 are SGHRS and YFSETQ. V shed 4 bases, J shed 5 bases, and the junction held 8 bases outside the gene matches. This CDR3 is 14 amino acids long. In DNA form, the CDR3 reads TGCGCCAGCAGCCCGGGTACAGGGGAGACTGAAGCTTTCTTT. Translation: CASSPGTGETEAFF.

This clonotype was seen ten or more times. This chain joins TRBV7-6 and TRBJ2-3, with a possible D match to TRBD2 (6 bases). Germline values: CDR1 SGHVS, CDR2 FNYEAQ. CDR3 length: 12 residues. The ends were cut back, 9 bases at V and 4 bases at J, with 11 bases in the middle. CDR3 DNA: TGTGCCAGTTGCGGGGCCTCAGATACGCAGTATTTT. It translates to CASCGASDTQYF.

This clonotype was detected only a few times. The CDR3 protein is CSVPGLAGAFSYEQYF. CDR3 coding DNA: TGCAGTGTTCCGGGACTAGCGGGGGCATTCTCCTACGAGCAGTACTTC. V is TRBV20-1 and J is TRBJ2-7, with 14 bases identical to TRBD2. CDR3 length: 16 amino acids. Germline V lookup: CDR1 DFQATT, CDR2 SNEGSKA (reference sequence). V gave up 7 bases and J gave up 0 bases; unmatched junction bases: 8.

This clonotype was observed a handful of times. CDR3 in amino acids: CSARPTGFLETQYF. CDR3 DNA sequence: TGCAGTGCTAGACCGACAGGGTTTTTGGAGACCCAGTACTTC. The J gene is TRBJ2-5, the V gene TRBV20-1; 7 bases match TRBD1. CDR1 is DFQATT, CDR2 SNEGSKA, per germline (reference sequence). Losses at the gene ends were 2 bases for V and 5 bases for J; bases not matched to a gene: 8. The CDR3 is 14 residues long.

Only a few counts were recorded for this clonotype. This chain uses TRBV5-1 with TRBJ2-1; 7 nucleotides agree with TRBD2. Trimming at V came to 4 bases and at J to 5 bases, leaving 15 bases not matched to a gene. Per germline, CDR1 SGHRS and CDR2 YFSETQ. This CDR3 comprises 17 residues. CDR3 region: CASSPRVGGGFHNEQFF. The CDR3 region has the DNA TGCGCCAGCAGCCCTCGGGTGGGGGGGGGATTCCACAATGAGCAGTTCTTC.

This clonotype came up a few times. The V gene is TRBV7-9, the J gene TRBJ1-1; D unresolved. CDR1 is SEHNR and CDR2 is FQNEAQ in the germline V gene (reference sequence). The CDR3 totals 15 residues. The V gene lost 3 bases and the J gene lost 0 bases, with 11 bases spanning the gap. The chain's CDR3 is CASSFNRALNTEAFF. The CDR3 DNA follows: TGTGCCAGCAGCTTTAATCGGGCCTTGAACACTGAAGCTTTCTTT.

This clonotype was seen at least ten times. This chain uses TRBV12-3 or TRBV12-4 with TRBJ2-5; 8 nucleotides match TRBD1. The CDR3 is 14 residues long. J lost 4 bases, V lost 7 bases, and 8 bases had no gene match. The CDR3 sequence is CASTTGQGRETQYF. CDR3 bases: TGTGCCAGCACCACCGGACAGGGACGAGAGACCCAGTACTTC.

This clonotype has a handful of counts. The chain uses TRBV20-1 and TRBJ2-7; TRBD1 aligns across 7 bases. V lost 0 bases and J lost 1; bases outside the gene matches: 3. This CDR3 comprises 14 residues. Germline V gene data show CDR1 as DFQATT and CDR2 as SNEGSKA (reference sequence). CDR3 residues: CSAREPTGSYEQYF. In DNA form, the CDR3 reads TGCAGTGCTAGAGAGCCGACAGGGTCCTACGAGCAGTACTTC.

The chain has TRBV7-9 and TRBJ2-3; D call uncertain. From germline, CDR1 is SEHNR and CDR2 FQNEAQ (reference sequence). Trimming took off 4 bases at V and 5 bases at J, with 10 bases between the two ends. The CDR3 length is 13 residues. The CDR3 DNA reads TGTGCCAGCAGCTGGGGTGTTGAAGATACGCAGTATTTT. Translation: CASSWGVEDTQYF.

This clonotype was seen more than once but under ten times. The chain uses TRBV5-1 and TRBJ2-2; 8 bases line up with TRBD1. The germline V gene has CDR1 SGHRS and CDR2 YFSETQ. V dropped 7 bases and J dropped 4; count of bases not matched to a gene: 3. CDR3 length: 13 amino acids. CDR3 nucleotide sequence: TGCGCCAGCGGACAGGGCCCCACCGGGGAGCTGTTTTTT. Translating gives CASGQGPTGELFF.

The V gene is TRBV29-1, the J gene TRBJ2-5, with D tentatively TRBD1 (6 bases). Trimming cost V 0 bases and J 6 bases, with 11 bases left between them. In germline, CDR1 is SQVTM, CDR2 ANQGSEA. The CDR3 spans 13 residues. DNA of the CDR3: TGCAGCGTTGAAGAGCGCAGGGGAAAGACCCAGTACTTC. Protein: CSVEERRGKTQYF.

The rearrangement joins TRBV6-1 to TRBJ2-5, with D tentatively TRBD2 (6 bases). CDR3 length: 14 amino acids. V was clipped by 6 bases and J by 5 bases, with 16 bases between them. Per germline, CDR1 MNHNS and CDR2 SASEGT. The CDR3 DNA follows: TGTGCCAGCAGGGGACTCCCCCCGGGGGAGACCCAGTACTTC. Residues: CASRGLPPGETQYF.

The rearrangement joins TRBV10-3 to TRBJ1-1; 9 bases are shared with TRBD1. The CDR3 spans 15 residues. Germline CDR1 is ENHRY and CDR2 is SYGVKD. The V gene end was trimmed by 5 bases and the J gene end by 1 base; junction bases not matched to a gene: 5. CDR3 sequence reads: CAISTPGQGNTEAFF. The CDR3 nucleotides are TGTGCCATCAGTACCCCGGGACAGGGGAACACTGAAGCTTTCTTT.

CDR3 region: CARGKGQLAKNIQYF. The CDR3 DNA follows: TGTGCCAGAGGGAAGGGGCAGCTAGCCAAAAACATTCAGTACTTC. The chain is built from TRBV21-1 and TRBJ2-4; TRBD1 is the table's D call, not checked against the DNA. TRBV21-1 counts as a pseudogene. The CDR3 is 15 residues long.

This clonotype has more than one count but fewer than ten. The V and J genes are TRBV4-2 and TRBJ2-1; TRBD2 matches 9 bases. This CDR3 comprises 19 residues. The V gene's germline CDR1 is LGHNA and CDR2 YNFKEQ. V dropped 1 base and J dropped 2; count of bases not matched to a gene: 12. Here the CDR3 reads CASSQAPTLAGRAYNEQFF. CDR3 DNA sequence: TGTGCCAGCAGCCAAGCCCCAACTCTAGCGGGGAGGGCCTACAATGAGCAGTTCTTC.

The chain has TRBV9 and TRBJ2-7; TRBD1 aligns across 8 bases. Per germline, CDR1 SGDLS and CDR2 YYNGEE. The CDR3 runs 15 residues. Trimming removed 0 bases from V and 2 bases from J; junction bases left unmatched: 4. The CDR3 is CASSVGAGGAYEQYF. The DNA for the CDR3 is TGTGCCAGCAGCGTAGGTGCAGGGGGCGCCTACGAGCAGTACTTC.

The V gene is TRBV20-1, the J gene TRBJ2-7; D gene unclear. Germline V gene data show CDR1 as DFQATT and CDR2 as SNEGSKA (reference sequence). The CDR3 length is 13 residues. The V end was cut by 1 base, the J end by 3 bases, with 10 bases between. CDR3 sequence (DNA): TGCAGTGCTAGAGGGGCTTCTCACTACGAGCAGTACTTC. Translation: CSARGASHYEQYF.

This clonotype turned up a few times. The J gene is TRBJ2-3, the V gene TRBV10-3; D unresolved. Germline V gives CDR1 ENHRY, CDR2 SYGVKD. Trimming removed 2 bases at V and 5 bases at J, with 5 bases between. The CDR3 covers 12 residues. In nucleotides, the CDR3 is TGTGCCATCAGTGAGCGGCGAGATACGCAGTATTTT. Residues: CAISERRDTQYF.

This clonotype was counted between two and nine times. This sequence joins TRBV4-1 and TRBJ1-6; D unresolved. This CDR3 spans 15 amino acids. Germline-derived CDR1 and CDR2 are MGHRA and YSYEKL. Trimming pared 1 base from V and 6 bases from J, leaving 10 bases between. CDR3 nucleotide sequence: TGCGCCAGCAGCCAAGGGGGATACGCTAATTCACCCCTCCACTTT. The encoded protein is CASSQGGYANSPLHF.

V usage is TRBV30 and J usage is TRBJ2-7; the D is unclear. The CDR3 runs to 15 residues. The ends were cut back, 3 bases at V and 2 bases at J, with 17 bases in the middle. Germline CDR1 GTSNPN, CDR2 SVGIG (reference sequence). The CDR3 DNA sequence: TGTGCCTGGAGCAATTTAGGACCTAGGGCCTACGAGCAGTACTTC. This gives the protein CAWSNLGPRAYEQYF.

This rearrangement joins TRBV5-1 to TRBJ2-7; 7 bases agree with TRBD1. The junction had 10 bases not matched to a gene; V was cut back by 7 bases and J by 3 bases. CDR1 is SGHRS, CDR2 YFSETQ, per germline. The CDR3 totals 14 residues. In DNA, the CDR3 is TGCGCCAGCTCCCCGTTCCGGGACAGCTACGAGCAGTACTTC. Translation gives CASSPFRDSYEQYF.

This sequence joins TRBV2 and TRBJ2-3; no firm D call. V lost 6 bases to trimming and J lost 3 bases, with 16 bases between them. The CDR3 length is 15 residues. From germline, CDR1 is SNHLY and CDR2 FYNNEI. CDR3 in amino acids: CASRELELATDTQYF. The CDR3 DNA reads TGTGCCAGCAGGGAACTGGAGCTTGCGACAGATACGCAGTATTTT.

This chain joins TRBV27 and TRBJ1-4, with D perhaps matching TRBD1 (5 bases). V was trimmed by 6 bases and J by 8 bases, leaving 16 bases between them. CDR3 length: 14 amino acids. CDR1 MNHEY and CDR2 SMNVEV come from the germline V gene (reference sequence). This chain's CDR3 is CASRAVGGSEKLFF. Written as DNA, the CDR3 is TGTGCCAGCAGGGCTGTTGGGGGATCGGAAAAACTGTTTTTT.

The chain employs TRBV20-1 and TRBJ2-3, with D perhaps given as TRBD1 or TRBD2 (5 bases each). Germline values: CDR1 DFQATT, CDR2 SNEGSKA (reference sequence). The CDR3 is 14 residues long. Trimming cost V 6 bases and J 3 bases, with 16 bases left between them. The CDR3 protein is CSAPGPGTTDTQYF. DNA for the CDR3: TGCAGTGCCCCGGGTCCGGGGACGACAGATACGCAGTATTTT.

This chain uses TRBV4-3 with TRBJ1-4, with D uncertain. This CDR3 has 16 amino acids. V lost 3 bases to trimming and J lost 3 bases, with 14 bases between them. Per the germline V gene, CDR1 is LGHNA and CDR2 is YSLEER. The CDR3: CASSQMTSRANEKLFF. In nucleotides, the CDR3 is TGCGCCAGCAGCCAGATGACAAGCCGGGCTAATGAAAAACTGTTTTTT.

This clonotype has a handful of counts. The chain recombines TRBV7-2 with TRBJ1-6; D gene uncertain. Deletions cut 6 bases from V and 6 bases from J, with 12 bases between. Germline V lookup: CDR1 SGHTA, CDR2 FQGNSA. The CDR3 is 14 residues long. The CDR3 sequence: CASSQDGINSPLHF. The CDR3 DNA sequence: TGTGCCAGCAGTCAGGACGGGATTAATTCACCCCTCCACTTT.

This clonotype came up a few times. The chain employs TRBV12-3 or TRBV12-4 and TRBJ2-3, with TRBD1 identical over 7 bases. The V and J ends lost 5 bases and 6 bases, in that order; junction bases with no gene match: 11. The CDR3 runs 15 residues. CDR3 region: CASSDNRGRADTQYF. In nucleotides, the CDR3 is TGTGCCAGCAGTGACAACAGGGGACGGGCGGATACGCAGTATTTT.

The chain carries TRBV20-1 and TRBJ1-2; TRBD1 aligns across 8 bases. V shed 5 bases, J shed 3 bases, and the junction held 5 bases outside the gene matches. The CDR3 covers 13 residues. Germline CDR1 is DFQATT and CDR2 is SNEGSKA (reference sequence). The CDR3 here is CSASQGADYGYTF. The CDR3 nucleotides are TGCAGTGCTTCCCAGGGGGCAGACTATGGCTACACCTTC.

This clonotype occurred a few times. The rearrangement joins TRBV29-1 to TRBJ2-2, with a weak D call TRBD1 (6 bases). The V end was cut by 5 bases, the J end by 3 bases, with 10 bases between. There are 13 residues in the CDR3. Germline values: CDR1 SQVTM, CDR2 ANQGSEA. In DNA form, the CDR3 reads TGCAGCGTTAGGGGGTTGGACACCGGGGAGCTGTTTTTT. It codes for CSVRGLDTGELFF.

This clonotype was seen at least ten times. The chain combines TRBV12-3 or TRBV12-4 with TRBJ2-5; D is perhaps TRBD1 or TRBD2 (5 bases each). V lost 5 bases and J 3 bases, leaving 13 bases between the germline ends. The CDR3 loop spans 14 amino acids. CDR3 residues: CASSRAGTEETQYF. CDR3 nucleotide sequence: TGTGCCAGCAGTCGGGCCGGGACGGAAGAGACCCAGTACTTC.

This clonotype was seen ten or more times. The chain employs TRBV11-2 and TRBJ2-7, with D uncertain. Per the germline V gene, CDR1 is SGHAT and CDR2 is FQNNGV. This CDR3 region has 14 residues. The germline V and J ends were trimmed by 7 bases and 4 bases, with 17 bases remaining between them. Here the CDR3 reads CASTLPGSGYEQYF. In nucleotides, the CDR3 is TGTGCCAGCACCCTACCGGGTTCTGGTTACGAGCAGTACTTC.